This T cell receptor (beta chain) was recovered during a study of blood T cell repertoires in COVID-19. Study context: Sites across the United States, Italy and Spain contributed samples from acute and convalescent COVID-19.

The protocol was immunoSEQ multiplex PCR, while the TCRdb copy is restricted to in-frame clones and leaves out a portion. Of around 67,000 clones listed, more than 70% are singletons. Losses at the gene ends were 7 bases for V and 5 bases for J; bases not matched to a gene: 11. This CDR3 has 16 amino acids. Per germline, CDR1 LNHDA and CDR2 SQIVND (reference sequence). The rearrangement uses TRBV19 and TRBJ1-2; 12 nucleotides line up with TRBD1. The sample taken for sequencing was peripheral blood. The TCR sequence derives from a man aged 50-59 years with active COVID-19. The CDR3 loop is CASTLSGTGGFYGYTF. Here the CDR3 DNA reads TGTGCCAGTACCCTTTCCGGGACAGGGGGCTTTTATGGCTACACCTTC.